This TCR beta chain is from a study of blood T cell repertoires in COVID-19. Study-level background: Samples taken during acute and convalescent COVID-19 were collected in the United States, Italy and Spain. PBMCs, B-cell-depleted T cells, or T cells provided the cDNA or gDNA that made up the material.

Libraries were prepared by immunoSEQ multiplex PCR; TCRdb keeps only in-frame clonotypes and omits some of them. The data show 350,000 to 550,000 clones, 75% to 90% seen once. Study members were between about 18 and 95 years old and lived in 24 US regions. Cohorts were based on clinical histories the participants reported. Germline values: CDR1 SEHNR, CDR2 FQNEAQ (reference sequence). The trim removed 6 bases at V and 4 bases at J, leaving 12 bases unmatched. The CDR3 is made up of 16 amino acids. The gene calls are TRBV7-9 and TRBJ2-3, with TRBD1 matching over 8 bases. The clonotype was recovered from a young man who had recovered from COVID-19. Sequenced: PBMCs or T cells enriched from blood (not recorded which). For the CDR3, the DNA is TGTGCCAGCAGTCCATACCCCGGGACAGGCCCAGATACGCAGTATTTT. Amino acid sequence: CASSPYPGTGPDTQYF.